The clone carrying this TCR beta chain was counted many times. The antigen is not known. These data originate in a study of CD8 T cells in ankylosing spondylitis. The study's findings and limits: Reports say disease-linked clones showed up significantly more in matched ankylosing spondylitis synovial fluid.

Each CDR3 protein gets one entry after TCRdb re-called the 5' RACE reads with MiXCR. The data contain around 230,000 distinct CDR3 sequences, roughly 8% of them singletons. After removal of 2 bases from V and 8 bases from J, the junction contained 7 bases not matched to a gene. This CDR3 spans 14 amino acids. Sequenced: blood, either unsorted or a sorted T cell fraction (not recorded which). This TCR came from a female donor with ankylosing spondylitis or in good health (not recorded which). The chain links TRBV12-3 or TRBV12-4 to TRBJ1-2; TRBD1 matches 8 bases. The CDR3 spells CASSLIQGAEGYTF. The CDR3 DNA reads TGTGCCAGCAGTTTAATCCAGGGGGCGGAGGGCTACACCTTC.